The 10 T cell receptor beta chains reported below all come from one sample, sequenced in a study of monozygotic twins with inflammatory bowel disease. From its re-call of the 5' RACE reads, TCRdb lists each CDR3 protein once, without DNA. This repertoire includes some 300,000 distinct CDR3 sequences. Sequenced: blood. The receptors derive from a human donor with ulcerative colitis or Crohn's disease, or a healthy co-twin of an affected twin (not recorded which).

The chain uses TRBV5-1 and TRBJ1-2. There are 14 residues in the CDR3. Germline V gives CDR1 SGHRS, CDR2 YFSETQ. CDR3: CASSPEIFSYGYTF.

This chain connects TRBV24-1 to TRBJ2-7; the D call of TRBD2 rests on TCRdb alone, since no DNA is present to check it. The CDR3 extends over 15 amino acids. CDR1 and CDR2 from the germline V gene are KGHDR and SFDVKD. This chain's CDR3 is CATSEDARGMDEQYF.

J is TRBJ2-7 and V is TRBV6-5; the TCRdb call, TRBD1, lacks DNA for checking. Germline V lookup: CDR1 MNHEY, CDR2 SVGAGI. This CDR3 region has 12 residues. The chain's CDR3 is CASQTPHYEQYF.

The rearrangement links TRBV24-1 to TRBJ2-7; TCRdb's assignment of TRBD1 cannot be checked, as there is no DNA. Per the germline V gene, CDR1 is KGHDR and CDR2 is SFDVKD. There are 13 residues in the CDR3. This CDR3 is CAPRDMFVHEQYF.

The CDR3 loop reads CASSPKGRMEAGAYEQYF. This chain uses TRBV18 with TRBJ2-7; TCRdb picks TRBD2, but there is no DNA to check that call. The CDR3 runs 18 residues. In germline, CDR1 is KGHSH, CDR2 LQKENI.

J is TRBJ1-4 and V is TRBV4-3; lacking DNA, the TRBD1 call made by TCRdb goes unchecked. The CDR3 consists of 15 residues. CDR1 and CDR2 from the germline V gene are LGHNA and YSLEER. CDR3: CASSQEGQGNEKLFF.

J is TRBJ1-4 and V is TRBV20-1; TCRdb selects TRBD1, and the lack of DNA leaves this call unchecked. Germline CDR1 and CDR2: DFQATT and SNEGSKA (reference sequence). CDR3 length: 14 amino acids. The CDR3 sequence is CSAPGGGRGEKLFF.

The chain has TRBV5-1 and TRBJ2-1; TCRdb's assignment of TRBD1 cannot be checked, as there is no DNA. The CDR3 contains 16 residues. Germline V gives CDR1 SGHRS, CDR2 YFSETQ. CDR3 sequence reads: CASSLAGTGAYNEQFF.

This rearrangement joins TRBV5-6 to TRBJ1-6; TCRdb's D call of TRBD1 is untestable without DNA. The CDR3 contains 16 residues. CDR1 and CDR2 from the germline V gene are SGHDT and YYEEEE. This chain's CDR3 is CASSSGRRLYNSPLHF.

This chain uses TRBV5-1 with TRBJ2-7; TCRdb indicates TRBD2, and absent DNA this call remains unverified. The germline gives CDR1 SGHRS, CDR2 YFSETQ. CDR3 size: 18 residues. This chain's CDR3 is CASSPDRAGTDIRYEQYF.